The 9 T cell receptor beta chains presented below share a single source sample, sequenced in a study of blood T cell repertoires in COVID-19. TCRdb's copy holds only in-frame clones and misses some; the assay was immunoSEQ multiplex PCR. In the table there are approximately 250,000 clones, 84% of which are singletons. Input material: PBMCs or T cells enriched from blood (not recorded which). The source of these receptors is a man aged 25 to 45 with acute COVID-19.

The chain employs TRBV3-1 (or the pseudogene TRBV3-2) and TRBJ2-1, with no clear D. The length of the CDR3 is 13 residues. Germline CDR1 reads LGHDT; CDR2 reads YNNKEL (reference sequence). V lost 3 bases and J 9 bases, leaving 12 bases between the germline ends. CDR3 residues: CASSQTPPSEQFF. The DNA of the CDR3 is TGTGCCAGCAGCCAGACTCCTCCTAGTGAGCAGTTCTTC.

The V call is TRBV6-5, the J call TRBJ1-1; D is uncertain. There are 10 residues in the CDR3. The V gene's germline CDR1 is MNHEY and CDR2 SVGAGI. V was shortened by 8 bases and J by 4 bases, with 5 bases between the two germline ends. The CDR3 coding sequence is TGTGCCAGCCGGAGCACTGAAGCTTTCTTT. Translation gives CASRSTEAFF.

A single count supports this clone. The J gene is TRBJ2-2, the V gene TRBV11-2, with TRBD2 matching over 7 bases. CDR3 length equals 16 residues. V lost 0 bases to trimming and J lost 9 bases; unmatched junction nucleotides: 10. Germline values: CDR1 SGHAT, CDR2 FQNNGV. CDR3 region: CASSLEGWTGLRELFF. CDR3 coding DNA: TGTGCCAGCAGCTTAGAAGGGTGGACGGGACTAAGGGAGCTGTTTTTT.

The CDR3 spells CASSDRTGGPGGNIQYF. The DNA of the CDR3 is TGTGCCAGCAGTGATCGGACAGGGGGCCCAGGGGGAAACATTCAGTACTTC. The rearrangement links TRBV6-1 to TRBJ2-4; TRBD1 aligns across 11 bases. Losses at the gene ends were 3 bases for V and 6 bases for J; bases not matched to a gene: 10. Germline V gives CDR1 MNHNS, CDR2 SASEGT. The CDR3 runs 17 residues.

CDR3 sequence reads: CASSHSDVDNEQFF. The CDR3 DNA reads TGCGCCAGCAGCCACTCAGATGTTGACAATGAGCAGTTCTTC. The J gene is TRBJ2-1, the V gene TRBV4-1, with no clear D. Germline lookup yields CDR1 MGHRA and CDR2 YSYEKL. Trimming left V 3 bases short and J 5 bases short, with 11 bases between. This CDR3 is built from 14 residues.

This clone was found a few times. J is TRBJ1-1 and V is TRBV29-1; a weak D match, TRBD1 (6 bases). The CDR3 covers 13 residues. The V and J ends lost 7 bases and 2 bases respectively, with 14 bases between them. Germline V lookup: CDR1 SQVTM, CDR2 ANQGSEA. CDR3 loop: CSAFRGSNTEAFF. For the CDR3, the DNA is TGCAGCGCTTTCAGGGGTAGCAACACTGAAGCTTTCTTT.

V gene TRBV4-1 combines with J gene TRBJ1-1, with TRBD1 matching over 7 bases. Unmatched junction bases numbered 11, after V lost 5 bases and J lost 5 bases. Germline V gives CDR1 MGHRA, CDR2 YSYEKL. The CDR3 contains 15 residues. CDR3 DNA: TGCGCCAGCAGCTCAACCGGGACAGAGTGGACTGAAGCTTTCTTT. It codes for CASSSTGTEWTEAFF.

This clone turned up a few times. The chain uses TRBV6-5 and TRBJ1-2; D gene unclear. Trimming removed 2 bases from V and 3 bases from J, with 7 bases in between. Germline-derived CDR1 and CDR2 are MNHEY and SVGAGI. The CDR3 loop spans 13 amino acids. The CDR3: CASSYAQDYGYTF. CDR3 bases: TGTGCCAGCAGTTACGCCCAGGACTATGGCTACACCTTC.

The chain joins TRBV12-3 or TRBV12-4 to TRBJ1-2; D is undetermined. V lost 3 bases and J lost 6, with 8 bases in between. The CDR3 extends over 12 amino acids. CDR3 loop: CASSFRSNGYTF. The CDR3 DNA reads TGTGCCAGCAGTTTTCGGTCCAATGGCTACACCTTC.